This T cell receptor beta chain was captured by sequencing in a study of graft-versus-host responses after intestinal transplantation. Study observations and caveats: Some patients had graft-donor T cell macrochimerism. In their allografts, the ratios of graft-versus-host to host-versus-graft T cell clones were high.

Worth noting for this clone: Its antigen remains unidentified.

Sequencing used immunoSEQ multiplex PCR; TCRdb keeps in-frame clones, though not all of them. In the table there are fewer than 85,000 clones, 94% of which are singletons. Germline CDR1 and CDR2: SEHNR and FQNEAQ (reference sequence). CDR3 length: 13 residues. The V gene lost 2 bases and the J gene lost 4 bases, with 7 bases spanning the gap. The chain has TRBV7-9 and TRBJ2-3; D remains ambiguous. Sequenced material: unstimulated CD8+ T cells sorted from spleen or lymph node cells, taken before intestinal transplant. The receptor was derived from a human donor who received an intestinal transplant. The CDR3 is CASSLPLADTQYF. CDR3 coding DNA: TGTGCCAGCAGCTTACCCCTAGCAGATACGCAGTATTTT.